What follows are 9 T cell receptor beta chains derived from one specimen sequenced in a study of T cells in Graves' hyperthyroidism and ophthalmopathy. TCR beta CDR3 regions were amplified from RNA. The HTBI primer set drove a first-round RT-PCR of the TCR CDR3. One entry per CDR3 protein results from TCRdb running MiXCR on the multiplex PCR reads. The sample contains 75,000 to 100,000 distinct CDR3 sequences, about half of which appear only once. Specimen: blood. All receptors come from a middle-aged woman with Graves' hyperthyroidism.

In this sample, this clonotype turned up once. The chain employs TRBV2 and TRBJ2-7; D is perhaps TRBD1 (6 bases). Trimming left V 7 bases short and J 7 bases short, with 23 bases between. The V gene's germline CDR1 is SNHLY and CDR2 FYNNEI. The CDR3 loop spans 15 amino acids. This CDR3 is CASNEISAGAREQYF. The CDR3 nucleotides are TGTGCCAGCAATGAGATCTCGGCAGGGGCCAGGGAGCAGTACTTC.

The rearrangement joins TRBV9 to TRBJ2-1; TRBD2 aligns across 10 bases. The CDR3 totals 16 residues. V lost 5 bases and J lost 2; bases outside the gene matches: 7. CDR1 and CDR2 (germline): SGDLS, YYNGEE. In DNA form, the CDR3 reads TGTGCCAGCAGTCCGGGACTAGCGTTTACCTACAATGAGCAGTTCTTC. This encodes CASSPGLAFTYNEQFF.

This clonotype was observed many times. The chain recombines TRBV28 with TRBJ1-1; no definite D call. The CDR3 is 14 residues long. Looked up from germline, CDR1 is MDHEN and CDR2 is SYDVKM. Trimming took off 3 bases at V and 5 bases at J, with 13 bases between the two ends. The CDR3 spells CASSLTPGRTEAFF. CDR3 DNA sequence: TGTGCCAGCAGTTTGACCCCGGGAAGAACTGAAGCTTTCTTT.

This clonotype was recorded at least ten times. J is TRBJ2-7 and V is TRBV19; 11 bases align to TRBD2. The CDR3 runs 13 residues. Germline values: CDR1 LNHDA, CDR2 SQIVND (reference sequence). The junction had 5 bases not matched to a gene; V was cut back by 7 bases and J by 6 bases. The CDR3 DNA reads TGTGCCAGTAAAACTAGCGGGAGTCGCGAGCAGTACTTC. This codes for CASKTSGSREQYF.

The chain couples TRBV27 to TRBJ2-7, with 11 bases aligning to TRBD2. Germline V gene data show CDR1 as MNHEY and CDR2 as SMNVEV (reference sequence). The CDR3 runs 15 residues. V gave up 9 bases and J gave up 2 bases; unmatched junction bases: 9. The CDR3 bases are TGTGCCAGAAGCATGGTAGCGGGAGGGCCCTACGAGCAGTACTTC. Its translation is CARSMVAGGPYEQYF.

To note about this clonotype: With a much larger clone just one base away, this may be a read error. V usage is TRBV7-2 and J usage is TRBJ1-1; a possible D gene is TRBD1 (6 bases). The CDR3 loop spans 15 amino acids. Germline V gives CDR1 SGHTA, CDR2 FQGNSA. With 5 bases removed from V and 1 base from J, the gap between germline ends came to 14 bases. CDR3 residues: CASSQSGTRNTEAFF. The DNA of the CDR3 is TGTGCCAGCAGCCAGAGCGGGACACGGAACACTGAAGCTTTCTTT.

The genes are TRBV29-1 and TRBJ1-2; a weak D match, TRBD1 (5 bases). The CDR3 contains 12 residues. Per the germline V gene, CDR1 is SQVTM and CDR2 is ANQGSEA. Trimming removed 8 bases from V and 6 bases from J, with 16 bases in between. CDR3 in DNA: TGCAGCAGCTTATTGCCGGGGGATGGCTACACCTTC. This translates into CSSLLPGDGYTF.

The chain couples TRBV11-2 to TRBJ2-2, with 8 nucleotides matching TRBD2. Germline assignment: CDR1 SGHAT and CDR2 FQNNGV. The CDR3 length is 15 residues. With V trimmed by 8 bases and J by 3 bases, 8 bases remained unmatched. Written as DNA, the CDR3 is TGTGCCAGCTTTAACGGGAGGGCCGACACCGGGGAGCTGTTTTTT. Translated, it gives CASFNGRADTGELFF.

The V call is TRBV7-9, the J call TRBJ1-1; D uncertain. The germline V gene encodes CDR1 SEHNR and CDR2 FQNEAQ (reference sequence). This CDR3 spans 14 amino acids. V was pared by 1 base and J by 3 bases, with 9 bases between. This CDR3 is CASSLGEWHTEAFF. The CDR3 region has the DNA TGTGCCAGCAGCTTAGGGGAATGGCACACTGAAGCTTTCTTT.